This TCR beta chain is drawn from a study of T cell repertoires in cytomegalovirus infection. Across the whole study: The authors relied on CMV epitopes, both recently identified HLA-C-restricted and well-studied HLA-B-restricted. Indications came from public TCR beta signatures; they pointed to CMV infection and to a matching HLA type.

CDR1 and CDR2 (germline): SGHTA, FQGNSA. The length of the CDR3 is 15 residues. Unmatched junction bases numbered 3, after V lost 1 base and J lost 5 bases. Study-level findings and limits: HLA-C-restricted CMV clonotypes gave the most frequent clonotype in two of eight donors. Public TCR beta family frequency separated CMV-and-HLA carriers, including in an independent cohort.

As regards this clonotype: The antigen is not known.

TCRdb reprocessed the reads with MiXCR, giving one entry per CDR3 protein. The table records fewer than 650,000 distinct CDR3 sequences, approximately 40% of them present only once. The TCR originated in a human donor in good health (CMV status not recorded). Some clones in this sample may be carry-over from other donors' samples. The sequencing used cultured PBMCs, collected from culture after CMV antigen stimulation. The chain is built from TRBV7-2 and TRBJ2-1; TRBD2 aligns across 9 bases. In DNA form, the CDR3 reads TGTGCCAGCAGCTTAGGACTAGCGGTAAACAATGAGCAGTTCTTC. Amino acids: CASSLGLAVNNEQFF.